The T cell receptor beta chain under discussion was sequenced for a study of cytomegalovirus exposure and HLA in healthy donors. Findings and caveats of the study: There were some public TCRs occurring in many donors, but most TCR sequences were rare.

V lost 0 bases to trimming and J lost 2 bases; unmatched junction nucleotides: 12. The CDR3 is made up of 19 amino acids. Germline V gene lookup returns CDR1 LGHNA and CDR2 YNFKEQ. This PCR relied on a set of 60 Vbeta primers and 13 Jbeta primers. TCRdb keeps only in-frame clones here, not all; method: immunoSEQ multiplex PCR. The data hold some 90,000 clones, with 69% observed a single time. For this clone: What it binds is not known.

The TCR was taken from a man aged 45-60 years in good health and CMV-seronegative. V is TRBV4-2 and J is TRBJ2-7, with 11 positions matching TRBD2. The sequencing input was PBMCs. For the CDR3, the DNA is TGTGCCAGCAGCCAAGATATGGTCGGGCTAGCGGGGGGACCCTACGAGCAGTACTTC. This codes for CASSQDMVGLAGGPYEQYF.